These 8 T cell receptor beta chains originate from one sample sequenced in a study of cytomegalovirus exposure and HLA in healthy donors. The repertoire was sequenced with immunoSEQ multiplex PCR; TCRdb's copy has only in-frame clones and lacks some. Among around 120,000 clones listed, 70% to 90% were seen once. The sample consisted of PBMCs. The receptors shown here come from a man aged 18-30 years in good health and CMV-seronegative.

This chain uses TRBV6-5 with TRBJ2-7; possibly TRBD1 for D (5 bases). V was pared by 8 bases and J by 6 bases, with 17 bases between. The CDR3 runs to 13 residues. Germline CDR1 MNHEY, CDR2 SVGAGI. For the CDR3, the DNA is TGTGCCAGCGGGTCTTTAGGGGCAGGCGAGCAGTACTTC. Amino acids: CASGSLGAGEQYF.

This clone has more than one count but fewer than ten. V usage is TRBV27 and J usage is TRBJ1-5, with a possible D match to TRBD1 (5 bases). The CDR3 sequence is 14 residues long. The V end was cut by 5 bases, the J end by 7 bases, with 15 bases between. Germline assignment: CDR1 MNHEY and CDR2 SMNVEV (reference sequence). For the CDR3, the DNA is TGTGCCAGCAGTGGATTCAGGGTGCGCCAGCCCCAGCATTTT. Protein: CASSGFRVRQPQHF.

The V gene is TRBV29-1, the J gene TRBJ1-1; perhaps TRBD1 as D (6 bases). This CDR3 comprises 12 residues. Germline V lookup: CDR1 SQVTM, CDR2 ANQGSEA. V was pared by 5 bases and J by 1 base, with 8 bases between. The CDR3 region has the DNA TGCAGCGTTAAACAGGGGAACACTGAAGCTTTCTTT. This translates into CSVKQGNTEAFF.

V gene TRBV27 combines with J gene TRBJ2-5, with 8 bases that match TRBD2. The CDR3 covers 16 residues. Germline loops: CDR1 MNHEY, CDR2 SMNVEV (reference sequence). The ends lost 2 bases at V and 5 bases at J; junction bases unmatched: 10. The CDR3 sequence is CASSLMVAGGLETQYF. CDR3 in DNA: TGTGCCAGCAGTTTAATGGTGGCGGGAGGCTTGGAGACCCAGTACTTC.

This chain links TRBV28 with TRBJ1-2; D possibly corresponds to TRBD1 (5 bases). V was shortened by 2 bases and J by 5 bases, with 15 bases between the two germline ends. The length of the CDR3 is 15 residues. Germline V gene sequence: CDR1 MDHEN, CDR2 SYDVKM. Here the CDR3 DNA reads TGTGCCAGCAGTTTAGACCCGCAGGGCCTATATGGCTACACCTTC. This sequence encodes CASSLDPQGLYGYTF.

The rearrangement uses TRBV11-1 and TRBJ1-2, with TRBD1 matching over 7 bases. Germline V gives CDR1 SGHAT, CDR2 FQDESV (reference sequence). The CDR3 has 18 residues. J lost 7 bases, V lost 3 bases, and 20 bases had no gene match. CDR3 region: CASSFQPGLSGGDPGYTF. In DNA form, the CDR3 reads TGTGCCAGCAGCTTTCAGCCCGGATTGTCAGGGGGAGATCCTGGCTACACCTTC.

For the CDR3, the DNA is TGCGCCAGCAGCTATACAGGGGGCGCCCCCCTTATCGGTGAAGCTTTCTTT. Translation: CASSYTGGAPLIGEAFF. The genes are TRBV4-1 and TRBJ1-1; 9 nucleotides align to TRBD1. Germline lookup yields CDR1 MGHRA and CDR2 YSYEKL. The CDR3 runs to 17 residues. Losses at the gene ends were 5 bases for V and 7 bases for J; bases not matched to a gene: 17.

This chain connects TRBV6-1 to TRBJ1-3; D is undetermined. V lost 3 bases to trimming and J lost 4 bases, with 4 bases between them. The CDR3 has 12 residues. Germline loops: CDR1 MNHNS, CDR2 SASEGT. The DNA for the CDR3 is TGTGCCAGCAGTGACGTGGGAAACACCATATATTTT. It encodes CASSDVGNTIYF.